This TCR beta chain derives from a study of cytomegalovirus exposure and HLA in healthy donors. The PCR had 60 Vbeta and 13 Jbeta primers. Here immunoSEQ multiplex PCR was the method, and the copy in TCRdb shows in-frame clones only, minus some. This table holds about 130,000 clones, roughly three quarters found once. There are 14 residues in the CDR3. V was pared by 7 bases and J by 7 bases, with 17 bases between. Germline V lookup: CDR1 SNHLY, CDR2 FYNNEI. The TCR originated in a man in his forties or fifties in good health and CMV-seronegative. Sequencing was performed on PBMCs. This chain uses TRBV2 with TRBJ2-1, with a tentative D call TRBD2 (5 bases). The CDR3 region is CASNPGWAENEQFF. The CDR3 nucleotides are TGTGCCAGCAACCCGGGGTGGGCGGAGAATGAGCAGTTCTTC.